The TCR beta chain under discussion was sequenced for a study of blood T cells in healthy people across ages. This CDR3 has 14 residues. CDR1 MGHRA and CDR2 YSYEKL come from the germline V gene. A J-beta primer mix and a sample-barcoded 5' primer were used in a second PCR of about 7 to 12 cycles. CDR3-containing paired-end reads numbering at least 2.5 million came from each sample. MiXCR, applied by TCRdb to the 5' RACE reads, yields one record per CDR3 protein. The sample consists of about 1.5 million distinct CDR3 sequences, approximately 42% of them appearing once. As concerns this clonotype: Germline is not matched at one junction end, which may reflect a read error.

The chain is built from TRBV4-1 and TRBJ1-1; TRBD1 aligns across 7 bases. The clonotype originates from a woman between 18 and 30 years old in good health. Sequencing was performed on blood. The CDR3 region has the DNA TGCGCCAGCAGCGAAGAACAGGGGAAACCTAAAGCTTTCTTT. Its protein product is CASSEEQGKPKAFF.